A single sample is the source of the 10 T cell receptor beta chains below, sequenced in a study of T-cell reconstitution after alpha-beta-depleted transplantation in children. Unique molecular identifiers were incorporated when the TCRbeta library was constructed. MiXCR, run by TCRdb on the PCR reads, gives a single entry per CDR3 protein. The data contain hundreds of thousands of distinct CDR3 sequences, about 21% of them singletons. The starting material was PBMCs, mostly from graft donor cells, obtained 360 days after TCRalphabeta/CD19-depleted stem cell transplant. The source is a boy in the first two years of life who had a stem cell transplant for acute myeloid leukemia, so the T cells may come from the graft donor.

V is TRBV12-3 or TRBV12-4 and J is TRBJ1-2; D is unclear. CDR3 length equals 12 residues. Between the trimmed V and J ends, which lost 5 bases and 3 bases, there was a span of 7 bases. CDR3 in amino acids: CASSPTYYGYTF. The DNA for the CDR3 is TGTGCCAGCAGTCCTACCTACTATGGCTACACCTTC.

In its sample, this clonotype was seen a few times. The chain employs TRBV6-2 or TRBV6-3 and TRBJ1-5, with D possibly matching TRBD1 (6 bases). The V gene lost 8 bases and the J gene lost 5 bases, with 13 bases spanning the gap. The CDR3 runs 13 residues. Per the germline V gene, CDR1 is MNHEY and CDR2 is SVGEGT. CDR3 sequence: CASADRFYQPQHF. DNA of the CDR3: TGTGCCAGCGCCGACAGGTTTTATCAGCCCCAGCATTTT.

This clonotype was observed many times. CDR3 nucleotides: TGTGCCAGCAGCTTTAATAGGGGGCAGGACACTGAAGCTTTCTTT. Translation: CASSFNRGQDTEAFF. The chain is built from TRBV5-4 and TRBJ1-1; TRBD1 matches 7 bases. There are 15 residues in the CDR3. CDR1 and CDR2 (germline): SGHNT, YYREEE (reference sequence). Losses at the gene ends were 2 bases for V and 3 bases for J; bases not matched to a gene: 7.

The chain carries TRBV12-3 or TRBV12-4 and TRBJ2-5; 8 bases fit TRBD1. After removal of 6 bases from V and 2 bases from J, the junction contained 8 bases not matched to a gene. The CDR3 totals 15 residues. The CDR3 protein is CASSPGRGLQETQYF. For the CDR3, the DNA is TGTGCCAGCAGCCCAGGCAGGGGGCTACAAGAGACCCAGTACTTC.

The chain recombines TRBV20-1 with TRBJ1-5; tentative D call: TRBD1 (5 bases). Trimming left V 4 bases short and J 2 bases short, with 12 bases between. CDR1 and CDR2 from the germline V gene are DFQATT and SNEGSKA (reference sequence). This CDR3 region has 14 residues. CDR3 protein: CSAIPGIGNQPQHF. The CDR3 DNA sequence: TGCAGTGCTATACCAGGGATTGGCAATCAGCCCCAGCATTTT.

The chain joins TRBV15 to TRBJ2-7; 7 bases fit TRBD1. The V and J ends lost 1 base and 2 bases, in that order; junction bases with no gene match: 5. Germline lookup yields CDR1 LNHNV and CDR2 YYDKDF (reference sequence). The CDR3 consists of 15 residues. The chain's CDR3 is CATSRGGTDTYEQYF. The CDR3 DNA reads as TGTGCCACCAGCAGAGGGGGGACAGATACCTACGAGCAGTACTTC.

This clonotype was picked up a small number of times. This rearrangement joins TRBV7-2 to TRBJ2-2; D is tentatively TRBD1 or TRBD2 (5 bases each). The CDR3 has 13 amino acids. V gave up 11 bases and J gave up 8 bases, with 18 bases separating them. Per the germline V gene, CDR1 is SGHTA and CDR2 is FQGNSA. CDR3 protein: CASPRGRRGELFF. CDR3 bases: TGTGCCTCCCCGAGGGGACGGAGGGGGGAGCTGTTTTTT.

The chain joins TRBV4-3 to TRBJ2-1, with a possible D match to TRBD2 (9 bases). Deletions cut 5 bases from V and 6 bases from J, with 20 bases between. Per germline, CDR1 LGHNA and CDR2 YSLEER. The CDR3 sequence is 16 residues long. DNA for the CDR3: TGCGCCAGCAGCTTGTCAGGGGGCGGGGGGGCCAATGAGCAGTTCTTC. Translating gives CASSLSGGGGANEQFF.

This clonotype has a handful of counts. The chain carries TRBV10-3 and TRBJ2-3; perhaps TRBD1 as D (5 bases). The CDR3 runs to 13 residues. Germline CDR1 is ENHRY and CDR2 is SYGVKD. The V gene lost 6 bases and the J gene lost 4 bases, with 11 bases spanning the gap. The CDR3 nucleotides are TGTGCCATCAGGTTTTCCAGGGCAGATACGCAGTATTTT. Its translation: CAIRFSRADTQYF.

The chain uses TRBV10-3 and TRBJ1-5, with D maybe TRBD1 (5 bases). The CDR3 covers 15 residues. The V and J ends lost 0 bases and 4 bases respectively, with 10 bases between them. Germline-derived CDR1 and CDR2 are ENHRY and SYGVKD. The CDR3 reads CAISESPGNNQPQHF. For the CDR3, the DNA is TGTGCCATCAGTGAGTCGCCAGGGAATAATCAGCCCCAGCATTTT.